The rows below give T cell receptor beta chains drawn from one sample of a study of PD-1 blockade in classical Hodgkin lymphoma. Sequenced by immunoSEQ multiplex PCR; TCRdb stores in-frame clones only, minus some. The sample contains 130,000 to 150,000 clones, under 85% of which appear only once. The sequencing used peripheral blood mononuclear cells (PBMCs), collected before the second cycle of nivolumab. Receptors originate from a human donor with classical Hodgkin lymphoma. CDR3s include the opening cysteine and the closing phenylalanine or tryptophan. Each record gives: V gene, clone size, J gene, D gene, CDR3 DNA, CDR3 protein. The D gene is left open where the match is weak. The size of a clone is reported for some rows only, either as once, few or many, or as a class for expanded clones.

>TRBV28|-|TRBJ1-5|-
TGTGCCAGCAGTTTAATTGGTCAGCCCCAGCATTTT
CASSLIGQPQHF
>TRBV21-1|-|TRBJ2-7|-
TGTGCCAGCAGCAGTCGACCGACCCCCTACAAACACTACGAGCAGTACTTC
CASSSRPTPYKHYEQYF
>TRBV9|-|TRBJ2-7|-
TGTGCCAGCAGCGTAGGTGGAGGGCGGCAGTACTTC
CASSVGGGRQYF
>TRBV7-7|few|TRBJ2-1|TRBD2
TGTGCTAGCAGCTTGGGACTAGCGGGGGGGTCGGTGTTCTTC
CASSLGLAGGSVFF
>TRBV30|-|TRBJ1-1|-
TGTGCCTGGAGTGTGGCTTCCAGTTTTTCTGAAGCTTTCTTT
CAWSVASSFSEAFF
>TRBV7-2|-|TRBJ1-2|-
TGTGCCAGCAGCTTAGGATCATTTTATGGCTACACCTTC
CASSLGSFYGYTF
>TRBV19|-|TRBJ1-4|TRBD1
TGTGCCAGTAGGAACCCCGGGACAGGGGTCGAAAAACTGTTTTTT
CASRNPGTGVEKLFF
>TRBV18|-|TRBJ2-2|TRBD2
TGTGCCAGCTCACCACTGCGACGGGAGGGCCCCGGGGAGCTGTTTTTT
CASSPLRREGPGELFF
>TRBV6-5|few|TRBJ1-1|-
TGTGCCAGCAGTTACACCTTAGAAGTAGCTTTCTTT
CASSYTLEVAFF
>TRBV5-6|once|TRBJ1-1|-
TGTGCCAGCAGCTTGTGGTTCGGGGGGCAGGGCACTGAAGCTTTCTTT
CASSLWFGGQGTEAFF
>TRBV5-4|-|TRBJ1-2|TRBD1
TGTGCCAGCAGCGCTGGACAGGGCGCTAACTATGGCTACACCTTC
CASSAGQGANYGYTF
>TRBV2|-|TRBJ1-2|-
TGTGCCAGCAGTGAATCCGTCCGGGGAACTAACTATGGCTACACCTTC
CASSESVRGTNYGYTF
>TRBV29-1|-|TRBJ1-1|-
TGCAGCGTTGACCCTACAGGGTGGAACACTGAAGCTTTCTTT
CSVDPTGWNTEAFF
>TRBV13|-|TRBJ2-2|-
TGTGCCAGCAGCCCTCGGGGCACCGGGGAGCTGTTTTTT
CASSPRGTGELFF
>TRBV27|-|TRBJ2-3|-
TGTGCCAGCAGTTTTATAAGGGCCCGGAGCACAGATACGCAGTATTTT
CASSFIRARSTDTQYF
>TRBV15|once|TRBJ2-7|TRBD1
TGTGCCACCAGCAGAGGTGTCGGACAGGGGTCCTACGAGCAGTACTTC
CATSRGVGQGSYEQYF
>TRBV6-4|-|TRBJ2-7|TRBD2
TGTGCCAGCAGTGAAGTGGCTAGCGGCGAGCAGTACTTC
CASSEVASGEQYF
>TRBV28|-|TRBJ1-2|-
TGTGCCAGCAGCCATCGGACAGCACCAATTGCCTATGGCTACACCTTC
CASSHRTAPIAYGYTF
>TRBV5-4|few|TRBJ1-6|-
TGTGCCAGCAGCCCCCTGGGGGGCGCCATGTTGTCACCCCTCCACTTT
CASSPLGGAMLSPLHF
>TRBV4-1|-|TRBJ2-5|TRBD2
TGCGCCAGCAGCCAAGCGTTCGGCGGGGGGGCCGTAGAGACCCAGTACTTC
CASSQAFGGGAVETQYF
>TRBV30|few|TRBJ2-1|-
TGTGCCTGGAGTGTATGGGGACCGGTAAATGAGCAGTTCTTC
CAWSVWGPVNEQFF
>TRBV27|-|TRBJ1-1|-
TGTGCCAGCAGCGCCGACACGAACACTGAAGCTTTCTTT
CASSADTNTEAFF
>TRBV7-9|few|TRBJ2-1|TRBD1
TGTGCCAGCAGGAAATCCGGGACAGGGAGGGGTGAGCAGTTCTTC
CASRKSGTGRGEQFF
>TRBV2|-|TRBJ1-2|TRBD1
TGTGCCAGCACACCCGACAGGGAGGATGGCTACACCTTC
CASTPDREDGYTF
>TRBV10-3|-|TRBJ2-1|TRBD1
TGTGCCATCAGCGGGACAGGGTACAATGAGCAGTTCTTC
CAISGTGYNEQFF
>TRBV28|few|TRBJ1-2|-
TGTGCCAGCAGTTTATATGGGGTTGGCTATGGCTACACCTTC
CASSLYGVGYGYTF
>TRBV6-6|-|TRBJ2-1|TRBD2
TGTGCCAGCAGCCGAGGACTAGCGGGGTACAATGAGCAGTTCTTC
CASSRGLAGYNEQFF
>TRBV4-1|-|TRBJ1-3|-
TGCGCCAGCAGCCAAGACGCGGCAGGGCCTGGAAACACCATATATTTT
CASSQDAAGPGNTIYF
>TRBV5-1|-|TRBJ2-7|-
TGCGCCAGCAGCTTGGTAGCAGGGGCGTCCTACGAGCAGTACTTC
CASSLVAGASYEQYF
>TRBV7-9|-|TRBJ2-7|TRBD2
TGTGCCAGCAGCCAAAGCGGGAGGGCCGACGAGCAGTACTTC
CASSQSGRADEQYF
>TRBV7-9|few|TRBJ1-2|TRBD1
TGTGCCAGCAGCTTAGAGACAGGGGTCCACACCTTC
CASSLETGVHTF
>TRBV5-5|-|TRBJ2-1|TRBD2
TGTGCCAGCAGCACGGGACTAGCGGGAGGGCCATACTACAATGAGCAGTTCTTC
CASSTGLAGGPYYNEQFF
>TRBV5-1|-|TRBJ2-3|-
TGCGCCAGCAGCTTAGGCTCAAGGGGATCCACAGATACGCAGTATTTT
CASSLGSRGSTDTQYF
>TRBV27|-|TRBJ2-1|TRBD1
TGTGCCAGCAGTTCCCGAAGACCGACAGGGCTCTACAATGAGCAGTTCTTC
CASSSRRPTGLYNEQFF
>TRBV5-4|-|TRBJ2-7|TRBD1
TGTGCCAGCAGCTCAACAGGGGCCGTCTCCTACGAGCAGTACTTC
CASSSTGAVSYEQYF
>TRBV6-5|-|TRBJ2-3|TRBD2
TGTGCCAGCGGGACTAGCGGAGATACGCAGTATTTT
CASGTSGDTQYF
>TRBV5-1|-|TRBJ2-1|TRBD2
TGCGCCAGCAGCTCTCAGACTAGCGGCCCCTACAATGAGCAGTTCTTC
CASSSQTSGPYNEQFF
>TRBV2|-|TRBJ2-3|TRBD2
TGTGCCAGCAGACTAGCGGGGACAGATACGCAGTATTTT
CASRLAGTDTQYF
>TRBV7-9|-|TRBJ1-2|TRBD1
TGTGCCAGCAGCTTTTATTCGGGACAGGGGGCGTTTGGCTACACCTTC
CASSFYSGQGAFGYTF
>TRBV11-3|few|TRBJ2-3|-
TGTGCCAGCAGCTTCGAGATCACAGATACGCAGTATTTT
CASSFEITDTQYF
>TRBV11-2|-|TRBJ2-3|TRBD2
TGTGCCAGCAGCTCACTGCTCGGGAGGGCGGGTACGCAGTATTTT
CASSSLLGRAGTQYF
>TRBV7-9|-|TRBJ1-1|TRBD1
TGTGCCAGCAGCCTATACAGGGGGCGGAAAGCTTTCTTT
CASSLYRGRKAFF
>TRBV30|-|TRBJ1-2|-
TGTGCCTGGAGTGGCGGAGAGCGGGGCTACACCTTC
CAWSGGERGYTF
>TRBV6-6|-|TRBJ1-4|-
TGTGCCAGCAGGGGGGATAATGAAAAACTGTTTTTT
CASRGDNEKLFF
>TRBV6-5|-|TRBJ1-3|-
TGTGCCAGCAGTAGAACAGGGATAGGAAACACCATATATTTT
CASSRTGIGNTIYF
>TRBV19|few|TRBJ2-5|TRBD2
TGTGCCAGTAGTATAGAACTAGCGAGTATGGAGACCCAGTACTTC
CASSIELASMETQYF
>TRBV9|-|TRBJ2-3|-
TGTGCCAGCACCGGTAGTGGGGATAGCGGCAGCACAGATACGCAGTATTTT
CASTGSGDSGSTDTQYF
>TRBV9|-|TRBJ2-4|TRBD2
TGTGCCAGCAGCGTGTCCGGGACTAGCGGTAGCATTCAGTACTTC
CASSVSGTSGSIQYF